This T cell receptor beta chain stems from a study of cytomegalovirus exposure and HLA in healthy donors. Whole-study results and caveats: Reported findings show TCR beta sequences accurately forecast HLA-A and HLA-B alleles in most subjects. A later examination showed that TCR association rates differed by HLA locus, with DRB1 most and HLA-C fewest. One cluster of highly shared sequence variants probably arose as a sequencing artifact.

The PCR contained 60 Vbeta and 13 Jbeta primers. Using immunoSEQ multiplex PCR, the repertoire was profiled, and TCRdb retains in-frame clones only, with some absent. This sample carries some 200,000 clones, more than 60% of them seen once, and the ten largest clones take about 0.23%. The CDR3 runs to 16 residues. CDR1 MNHEY and CDR2 SVGAGI come from the germline V gene. The J segment lost 8 bases and the V segment lost 4 bases, leaving 14 bases of the junction unmatched. This clone appeared once. Its antigen is not identified. The gene calls are TRBV6-5 and TRBJ1-2; 9 positions agree with TRBD1. The origin of this receptor is a girl aged 2-10 years in good health and CMV-seronegative. The source material was PBMCs. The CDR3 protein is CASSWLTGGEVGGYTF. DNA of the CDR3: TGTGCCAGCAGTTGGCTAACAGGGGGCGAGGTAGGGGGCTACACCTTC.